Listed below are T cell receptor beta chains from one sample, sequenced in a study of T cell changes during pregnancy in multiple sclerosis. Profiling relied on immunoSEQ multiplex PCR, and the TCRdb table lists in-frame clones only, not all of them. The repertoire holds about 70,000 clones, with around 94% as singletons. Sequenced here: peripheral blood, sampled in the third trimester of pregnancy. These TCRs come from a female donor with multiple sclerosis, enrolled in a pregnancy study. Both conserved end residues are part of each CDR3. The D gene is left open where the match is weak. Size is stated for part of the rows, as once, few or many counts, or as a class when the clone is expanded.

TRBJ1-2	.	15	TRBV4-2	.	CASSQDRGNHYGYTF	TGTGCCAGCAGCCAAGATCGGGGGAACCACTATGGCTACACCTTC
TRBJ1-4	TRBD1	17	TRBV2	.	CASSAGTGGAGSEKLFF	TGTGCCAGCAGTGCCGGGACAGGGGGCGCAGGGAGTGAAAAACTGTTTTTT
TRBJ1-2	TRBD1	15	TRBV5-6	.	CASSSPGQGDSGYTF	TGTGCCAGCAGCTCACCGGGACAGGGGGACTCTGGCTACACCTTC
TRBJ1-5	.	17	TRBV6-7	.	CASSYREGGGTNQPQHF	TGTGCCAGCAGTTACCGGGAGGGGGGGGGCACCAATCAGCCCCAGCATTTT
TRBJ2-4	TRBD2	18	TRBV4-2	.	CASSQDPKGAGVKNIQYF	TGTGCCAGCAGCCAAGATCCGAAGGGTGCGGGAGTCAAAAACATTCAGTACTTC
TRBJ2-3	.	11	TRBV5-1	once	CASSMEDTQYF	TGCGCCAGCAGTATGGAGGATACGCAGTATTTT
TRBJ1-6	.	17	TRBV7-2	.	CASSLQGPPVANSPLHF	TGTGCCAGCAGCTTACAGGGCCCCCCGGTGGCGAATTCACCCCTCCACTTT
TRBJ2-1	.	16	TRBV18	.	CASSPPARRLVGEQFF	TGTGCCAGCTCACCGCCCGCTAGGAGACTGGTGGGTGAGCAGTTCTTC
TRBJ1-1	.	16	TRBV12-1	.	CASSFVTGDANTEAFF	TGTGCCAGCAGCTTCGTGACAGGGGATGCTAACACTGAAGCTTTCTTT
TRBJ1-3	.	15	TRBV19	.	CASSTYRSSGNTIYF	TGTGCCAGTAGTACTTACAGGAGCTCTGGAAACACCATATATTTT
TRBJ1-2	.	13	TRBV7-8	.	CASSPDRSYGYTF	TGTGCCAGCAGCCCCGACAGGTCGTATGGCTACACCTTC
TRBJ1-6	.	13	TRBV12-5	.	CASGLRSNSPLHF	TGTGCTAGTGGTTTGAGGAGCAATTCACCCCTCCACTTT
TRBJ2-2	.	19	TRBV9	.	CASSTQGTWGTGNTGELFF	TGTGCCAGCAGCACTCAGGGGACCTGGGGCACCGGGAACACCGGGGAGCTGTTTTTT
TRBJ1-2	.	14	TRBV7-2	.	CASSLAAEYYGYTF	TGTGCCAGCAGCTTAGCCGCAGAATACTATGGCTACACCTTC
TRBJ2-5	.	13	TRBV29-1	.	CSVVGRFQETQYF	TGCAGCGTTGTTGGCAGATTCCAAGAGACCCAGTACTTC
TRBJ2-7	.	14	TRBV6-6	.	CASSYLTADYEQYF	TGTGCCAGCAGTTACCTCACAGCCGACTACGAGCAGTACTTC
TRBJ1-2	TRBD1	16	TRBV6-6	.	CASSYSNRGSYYGYTF	TGTGCCAGCAGTTACTCGAACAGGGGTTCCTACTATGGCTACACCTTC
TRBJ1-1	TRBD1	10	TRBV6-1	.	CASGQVEAFF	TGTGCCAGTGGACAGGTTGAAGCTTTCTTT
TRBJ2-3	TRBD2	14	TRBV7-2	.	CASRSGGGTDTQYF	TGTGCCAGCAGAAGCGGGGGTGGCACAGATACGCAGTATTTT
TRBJ1-6	.	21	TRBV4-2	.	CASSQAARGKSRGSYNSPLHF	TGTGCCAGCAGCCAAGCGGCCAGGGGTAAAAGTCGCGGCTCCTATAATTCACCCCTCCACTTT
TRBJ2-7	.	12	TRBV29-1	.	CSVLTGPYEQYF	TGCAGCGTTCTAACAGGACCCTACGAGCAGTACTTC
TRBJ1-1	.	13	TRBV7-3	.	CASSFAGYTEAFF	TGTGCCAGCAGCTTCGCAGGGTACACTGAAGCTTTCTTT